A single sample is the source of the 2 T cell receptor beta chains below, sequenced in a study of shared clonotypes between healthy human individuals. Repertoires were generated with immunoSEQ multiplex PCR, while TCRdb's copy carries only in-frame clones and drops some. The profile shows over a million clones, around 97% of them singletons. The source material was naive CD4+ T cells sorted from blood. The subset here: CD45RA+ positively selected. These receptors originate from a man aged 25 to 40 in good health.

V usage is TRBV19 and J usage is TRBJ2-1; D ambiguous. CDR1 and CDR2 from the germline V gene are LNHDA and SQIVND (reference sequence). CDR3 length equals 15 residues. V shed 1 base and J shed 4 bases, with 11 bases lying between them. The CDR3 spells CASSIVSQPYNEQFF. The CDR3 bases are TGTGCCAGTAGTATAGTTAGCCAGCCTTACAATGAGCAGTTCTTC.

The genes are TRBV29-1 and TRBJ1-2; the D is unclear. The CDR3 is 13 amino acids. Trimming left V 4 bases short and J 0 bases short, with 9 bases between. Germline V lookup: CDR1 SQVTM, CDR2 ANQGSEA. CDR3 nucleotide sequence: TGCAGCGTTGTAGGCGGAGCTAACTATGGCTACACCTTC. The encoded protein is CSVVGGANYGYTF. The variable domain in full, with the rest retrieved from reference TRBV29-1 and TRBJ1-2, is SAVISQKPSRDICQRGTSLTIQCQVDSQVTMMFWYRQQPGQSLTLIATANQGSEATYESGFVIDKFPISRPNLTFSTLTVSNMSPEDSSIYLCSVVGGANYGYTFGSGTRLTVV.